These 30 T cell receptor beta chains were all obtained from the same sample, sequenced in a study of persistence of HIV-infected CD4 T cells. No antigen has been assigned to these receptors. The libraries were made with immunoSEQ version 4 in survey mode. The protocol was immunoSEQ multiplex PCR, while the TCRdb copy is restricted to in-frame clones and leaves out a portion. Among around 32,000 clones listed, roughly three quarters were seen once. The stimulus was an HIV-1 Gag 15-mer peptide pool, roughly 1 ug/peptide/mL. Sorting of responding CD4+ T cells relied on upregulated CD40 ligand together with CD69. Sequencing used CD4+ T cells sorted from PBMCs after roughly 18-hour stimulation, obtained from a patient who received antiretroviral therapy. The receptors derive from an adult man with HIV who was CMV-seropositive.

The CDR3 loop is CASRVGGYLAGELFF. The CDR3 DNA reads TGTGCCAGCAGGGTGGGGGGCTACCTCGCCGGGGAGCTGTTTTTT. The chain couples TRBV7-8 to TRBJ2-2; D is possibly TRBD1 or TRBD2 (6 bases each). V shed 6 bases and J shed 6 bases, with 17 bases lying between them. Germline V gene sequence: CDR1 SGHVS, CDR2 FQNEAQ. The CDR3 has 15 residues. The full variable domain, rest sourced from reference TRBV7-8 and TRBJ2-2, is GAGVSQSPRYKVAKRGQDVALRCDPISGHVSLFWYQQALGQGPEFLTYFQNEAQLDKSGLPSDRFFAERPEGSVSTLKIQRTQQEDSAVYLCASRVGGYLAGELFFGEGSRLTVL.

The chain recombines TRBV3-1 (or the pseudogene TRBV3-2) with TRBJ1-5, with D unclear. There are 13 residues in the CDR3. Trimming cost V 5 bases and J 4 bases, with 9 bases left between them. CDR1 and CDR2 (germline): LGHDT, YNNKEL (reference sequence). The CDR3 loop reads CASSFRANQPQHF. The CDR3 DNA reads TGTGCCAGCAGCTTTCGGGCGAATCAGCCCCAGCATTTT.

This chain joins TRBV19 and TRBJ1-6, with D perhaps TRBD1 (5 bases). The length of the CDR3 is 14 residues. With 11 bases removed from V and 0 bases from J, the gap between germline ends came to 11 bases. Germline V gene data show CDR1 as LNHDA and CDR2 as SQIVND (reference sequence). CDR3 in DNA: TGTGCCGCGGGACCGAGCTCCTATAATTCACCCCTCCACTTT. Translation gives CAAGPSSYNSPLHF.

The rearrangement uses TRBV28 and TRBJ1-4; D unresolved. The CDR3 is 16 residues long. V lost 2 bases and J 0 bases, leaving 10 bases between the germline ends. The germline CDR1 and CDR2 sequences are MDHEN and SYDVKM. The CDR3 DNA is TGTGCCAGCAGTTTAGCCAAGCCAGCAACTAATGAAAAACTGTTTTTT. The encoded protein is CASSLAKPATNEKLFF.

The rearrangement uses TRBV5-1 and TRBJ1-1; possibly TRBD1 for D (6 bases). The CDR3 is 16 residues long. V was clipped by 6 bases and J by 0 bases, with 18 bases between them. The germline V gene has CDR1 SGHRS and CDR2 YFSETQ. CDR3 DNA: TGCGCCAGCAAGAACGCCCAGGGGCCTATGAACACTGAAGCTTTCTTT. It codes for CASKNAQGPMNTEAFF.

The chain employs TRBV27 and TRBJ1-1; D gene unclear. This CDR3 is built from 15 residues. The V end lost 4 bases, the J end lost 1 base, and 13 bases lay between the germline ends. Germline V gene data show CDR1 as MNHEY and CDR2 as SMNVEV (reference sequence). The CDR3 region is CASSSPERRNTEAFF. CDR3 bases: TGTGCCAGCAGTTCCCCGGAGAGGCGGAACACTGAAGCTTTCTTT.

The rearrangement uses TRBV19 and TRBJ2-7; 13 bases fit TRBD2. The CDR3 runs 14 residues. The germline V gene has CDR1 LNHDA and CDR2 SQIVND (reference sequence). The ends lost 10 bases at V and 3 bases at J; junction bases unmatched: 6. Here the CDR3 DNA reads TGTGCCACCAGACTAGCGGGGGGCCTCTACGAGCAGTACTTC. It encodes CATRLAGGLYEQYF.

The rearrangement uses TRBV7-9 and TRBJ1-2; D is unclear. Trimming left V 1 base short and J 2 bases short, with 8 bases between. In germline, CDR1 is SEHNR, CDR2 FQNEAQ (reference sequence). The CDR3 contains 14 residues. CDR3 nucleotide sequence: TGTGCCAGCAGCTTAGACATGAGAAACTATGGCTACACCTTC. Encoded protein: CASSLDMRNYGYTF.

This clone was detected a few times. This rearrangement joins TRBV5-5 to TRBJ1-5; D may be TRBD1 (5 bases). The CDR3 runs 19 residues. Germline lookup yields CDR1 SGHKS and CDR2 YYEKEE (reference sequence). Between the trimmed V and J ends, which lost 1 base and 0 bases, there was a span of 20 bases. The CDR3 loop reads CASSLNTGPGGFSNQPQHF. Here the CDR3 DNA reads TGTGCCAGCAGCTTGAATACGGGCCCGGGGGGTTTTAGCAATCAGCCCCAGCATTTT.

This clone occurred once. The chain carries TRBV27 and TRBJ2-2; no firm D call. V lost 7 bases and J lost 0, with 18 bases in between. The V gene's germline CDR1 is MNHEY and CDR2 SMNVEV (reference sequence). This CDR3 spans 17 amino acids. CDR3 region: CASTFNPDRANTGELFF. DNA for the CDR3: TGTGCCAGCACCTTTAACCCGGACCGCGCGAACACCGGGGAGCTGTTTTTT.

The chain employs TRBV10-1 and TRBJ2-2; TRBD1 might be the D (5 bases). Germline-derived CDR1 and CDR2 are WNHNN and SYGVQD (reference sequence). Trimming stripped 6 bases from V and 8 bases from J, with 13 bases between. The CDR3 is 13 amino acids. The CDR3 protein is CASSQGVGGELFF. Written as DNA, the CDR3 is TGCGCCAGCAGCCAAGGGGTCGGGGGGGAGCTGTTTTTT.

J is TRBJ1-1 and V is TRBV28, with D unresolved. CDR1 is MDHEN, CDR2 SYDVKM, per germline. Trimming took off 3 bases at V and 9 bases at J, with 8 bases between the two ends. The CDR3 sequence is 11 residues long. CDR3 nucleotides: TGTGCCAGCAGTTTGAAGCAAAAAGCTTTCTTT. It is translated as CASSLKQKAFF.

This clone was counted a few times. The chain couples TRBV28 to TRBJ1-3; 8 nucleotides line up with TRBD1. The germline V gene has CDR1 MDHEN and CDR2 SYDVKM. V was pared by 6 bases and J by 4 bases, with 8 bases of the junction left unmatched. The CDR3 has 15 residues. CDR3: CASRTQGARGNTIYF. Here the CDR3 DNA reads TGTGCCAGCAGGACGCAGGGGGCGCGCGGAAACACCATATATTTT.

This chain links TRBV6-5 with TRBJ2-7; a weak D match, TRBD1 (6 bases). This CDR3 comprises 14 residues. The germline gives CDR1 MNHEY, CDR2 SVGAGI. Trimming removed 6 bases at V and 0 bases at J, with 12 bases between. The CDR3 loop is CASSPDRSSYEQYF. The CDR3 nucleotides read TGTGCCAGCAGCCCCGACAGGAGCTCCTACGAGCAGTACTTC.

The CDR3 here is CASSLRQSGNTIYF. Written as DNA, the CDR3 is TGTGCCAGCAGCTTGCGGCAGTCCGGAAACACCATATATTTT. V gene TRBV3-1 (or the pseudogene TRBV3-2) combines with J gene TRBJ1-3; D gene ambiguous. The germline V gene has CDR1 LGHDT and CDR2 YNNKEL (reference sequence). V lost 5 bases to trimming and J lost 4 bases, with 12 bases between them. This CDR3 contains 14 residues.

V gene TRBV5-6 combines with J gene TRBJ2-7; TRBD1 might be the D (5 bases). Germline V gene lookup returns CDR1 SGHDT and CDR2 YYEEEE. This CDR3 has 12 amino acids. V lost 4 bases, J lost 3 bases, and 8 bases lay in between. The CDR3 spells CASSLDIYEQYF. The DNA of the CDR3 is TGTGCCAGCAGCCTGGACATCTACGAGCAGTACTTC.

By sample fraction, this clone is medium-sized. V gene TRBV6-5 combines with J gene TRBJ2-1; D possibly corresponds to TRBD2 (5 bases). Germline V gene sequence: CDR1 MNHEY, CDR2 SVGAGI. Trimming removed 0 bases at V and 0 bases at J, with 9 bases between. This CDR3 region has 16 residues. CDR3 in amino acids: CASSYSRRASYNEQFF. In DNA form, the CDR3 reads TGTGCCAGCAGTTACTCGAGGCGGGCCTCCTACAATGAGCAGTTCTTC.

This rearrangement joins TRBV7-9 to TRBJ2-7, with 7 bases that match TRBD2. The length of the CDR3 is 14 residues. Unmatched junction bases numbered 6, after V lost 1 base and J lost 6 bases. Germline V gene sequence: CDR1 SEHNR, CDR2 FQNEAQ (reference sequence). CDR3 DNA: TGTGCCAGCAGCTTAGACAACCCGGGAGGCGAGCAGTACTTC. As protein: CASSLDNPGGEQYF.

This chain links TRBV6-6 with TRBJ2-7; no clear D. CDR1 is MNHNY, CDR2 SVGAGI, per germline (reference sequence). V lost 0 bases and J lost 4, with 13 bases in between. The CDR3 contains 15 residues. The CDR3 sequence is CASSYSGSTGYEQYF. The CDR3 region has the DNA TGTGCCAGCAGTTACTCCGGGTCCACGGGTTACGAGCAGTACTTC.

A single count supports this clone. V gene TRBV7-6 combines with J gene TRBJ2-4, with D possibly being TRBD1 (6 bases). V lost 5 bases and J 9 bases, leaving 20 bases between the germline ends. The CDR3 contains 15 residues. Germline V lookup: CDR1 SGHVS, CDR2 FNYEAQ. The CDR3 loop reads CASSPLGQGLGIQYF. CDR3 in DNA: TGTGCCAGCAGCCCACTAGGGCAGGGGTTGGGCATTCAGTACTTC.

The V call is TRBV7-2, the J call TRBJ2-1; the D is unclear. The germline gives CDR1 SGHTA, CDR2 FQGNSA. This CDR3 is built from 15 residues. V was clipped by 1 base and J by 9 bases, with 16 bases between them. Written as DNA, the CDR3 is TGTGCCAGCAGCTTAGTAGGGCCTCAAGTGGGTGAGCAGTTCTTC. This codes for CASSLVGPQVGEQFF.

The rearrangement joins TRBV6-1 to TRBJ1-2; 8 bases map to TRBD1. This CDR3 is built from 12 residues. The germline V gene has CDR1 MNHNS and CDR2 SASEGT. V was clipped by 7 bases and J by 4 bases; unmatched bases: 2. The CDR3 loop is CASTGTGYGYTF. DNA for the CDR3: TGTGCCAGCACAGGGACAGGCTATGGCTACACCTTC.

The chain uses TRBV19 and TRBJ1-4, with 7 bases aligning to TRBD1. CDR3 length: 14 residues. Losses at the gene ends were 5 bases for V and 7 bases for J; bases not matched to a gene: 7. Germline V gene sequence: CDR1 LNHDA, CDR2 SQIVND (reference sequence). The CDR3 reads CASSETGTGEKLFF. CDR3 in DNA: TGTGCCAGTAGTGAGACAGGGACGGGTGAAAAACTGTTTTTT.

The J gene is TRBJ2-7, the V gene TRBV28; 8 bases are shared with TRBD1. The CDR3 is made up of 13 amino acids. Germline-derived CDR1 and CDR2 are MDHEN and SYDVKM. V was clipped by 7 bases and J by 7 bases; unmatched bases: 9. CDR3 amino acids: CASNPGQAQEQYF. CDR3 sequence (DNA): TGTGCCAGCAATCCGGGACAGGCACAAGAGCAGTACTTC. The full variable domain, completed using reference TRBV28 and TRBJ2-7, is DVKVTQSSRYLVKRTGEKVFLECVQDMDHENMFWYRQDPGLGLRLIYFSYDVKMKEKGDIPEGYSVSREKKERFSLILESASTNQTSMYLCASNPGQAQEQYFGPGTRLTVT.

The J gene is TRBJ1-1, the V gene TRBV20-1, with TRBD1 as a possible D gene (5 bases). The CDR3 runs to 12 residues. V dropped 3 bases and J dropped 1 base, with 6 bases sitting between them. Germline loops: CDR1 DFQATT, CDR2 SNEGSKA (reference sequence). The CDR3 sequence is CSASGGNTEAFF. The CDR3 DNA follows: TGCAGTGCTAGTGGGGGGAACACTGAAGCTTTCTTT.

This chain uses TRBV24-1 with TRBJ2-3, with D unresolved. Trimming left V 5 bases short and J 2 bases short, with 7 bases between. Looked up from germline, CDR1 is KGHDR and CDR2 is SFDVKD. The CDR3 runs to 13 residues. CDR3: CATSVPPTDTQYF. CDR3 bases: TGTGCCACCAGTGTCCCCCCCACAGATACGCAGTATTTT.

V gene TRBV25-1 combines with J gene TRBJ2-7; 9 nucleotides match TRBD1. The J segment lost 1 base and the V segment lost 3 bases, leaving 4 bases of the junction unmatched. The germline CDR1 and CDR2 sequences are MGHDK and SYGVNS. The CDR3 spans 15 residues. This CDR3 is CASSDAQGASYEQYF. CDR3 DNA sequence: TGTGCCAGCAGTGATGCACAGGGGGCATCCTACGAGCAGTACTTC.

The genes are TRBV20-1 and TRBJ1-1; D is uncertain. There are 8 residues in the CDR3. Germline CDR1 DFQATT, CDR2 SNEGSKA (reference sequence). The CDR3 bases are TGCGGGGACACTGAAGCTTTCTTT. Translation: CGDTEAFF.

The sample holds one count of this clone. This chain uses TRBV19 with TRBJ1-5; D is ambiguous. Germline V gene lookup returns CDR1 LNHDA and CDR2 SQIVND (reference sequence). The CDR3 spans 13 residues. The V end lost 5 bases, the J end lost 3 bases, and 8 bases lay between the germline ends. The CDR3 sequence is CASSLQYNQPQHF. CDR3 in DNA: TGTGCCAGTAGTCTTCAGTACAATCAGCCCCAGCATTTT. The whole variable domain, remainder taken from reference TRBV19 and TRBJ1-5, is DGGITQSPKYLFRKEGQNVTLSCEQNLNHDAMYWYRQDPGQGLRLIYYSQIVNDFQKGDIAEGYSVSREKKESFPLTVTSAQKNPTAFYLCASSLQYNQPQHFGDGTRLSIL.

Only a few counts were recorded for this clone. The V call is TRBV19, the J call TRBJ2-7; 9 positions match TRBD1. J was trimmed by 6 bases and V by 3 bases; bases with no gene match: 9. Germline V CDR1 and CDR2: LNHDA, SQIVND (reference sequence). This CDR3 contains 15 residues. The CDR3 DNA is TGTGCCAGTAGTATGTCCAGGACAGGGGTGAGCGAGCAGTACTTC. It specifies CASSMSRTGVSEQYF.